This TCR beta chain derives from a study of blood T cell repertoires in COVID-19. Study in general: COVID-19 samples collected from the United States, Italy and Spain covered acute and convalescent phases. From T cells, B-cell-depleted T cells, or PBMCs came the material, which was cDNA or gDNA.

Authors' data handling: By means of reference gene primer amplification, nucleated cell counts were estimated. This table comes from immunoSEQ multiplex PCR, and its TCRdb copy is limited to in-frame clones, with some not included. The V and J calls and clone size are taken from that table; D and trimming were inferred from the DNA. The data show 400,000 to 450,000 clones, just over 85% seen once. The trim removed 0 bases at V and 3 bases at J, leaving 6 bases unmatched. Germline CDR1 is LNHNV and CDR2 is YYDKDF (reference sequence). CDR3 length: 19 amino acids. This rearrangement joins TRBV15 to TRBJ2-1, with 15 bases aligning to TRBD2. The material sequenced was peripheral blood. The sequence was collected from a woman aged 25 to 39 with active or convalescent COVID-19. The CDR3 protein is CATSREGLAGGPSYNEQFF. CDR3 nucleotides: TGTGCCACCAGCAGAGAGGGACTAGCGGGAGGTCCAAGCTACAATGAGCAGTTCTTC.